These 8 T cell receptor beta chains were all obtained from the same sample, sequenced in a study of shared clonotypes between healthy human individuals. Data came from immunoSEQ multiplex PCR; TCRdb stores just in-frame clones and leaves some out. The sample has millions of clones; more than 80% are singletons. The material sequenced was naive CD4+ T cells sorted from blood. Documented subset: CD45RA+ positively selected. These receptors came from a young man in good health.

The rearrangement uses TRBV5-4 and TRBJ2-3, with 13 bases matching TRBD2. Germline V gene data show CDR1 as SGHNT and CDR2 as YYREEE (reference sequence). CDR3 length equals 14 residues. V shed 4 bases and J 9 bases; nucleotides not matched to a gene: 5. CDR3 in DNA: TGTGCCAGCAGCCCCGGGACTAGCGGGGCGACGCAGTATTTT. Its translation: CASSPGTSGATQYF.

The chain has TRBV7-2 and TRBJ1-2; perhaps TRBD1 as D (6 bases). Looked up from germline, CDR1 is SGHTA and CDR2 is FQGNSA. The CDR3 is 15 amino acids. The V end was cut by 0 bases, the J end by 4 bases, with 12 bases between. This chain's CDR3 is CASSLAGGGGYGYTF. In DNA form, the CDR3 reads TGTGCCAGCAGCTTAGCCGGGGGGGGCGGCTATGGCTACACCTTC.

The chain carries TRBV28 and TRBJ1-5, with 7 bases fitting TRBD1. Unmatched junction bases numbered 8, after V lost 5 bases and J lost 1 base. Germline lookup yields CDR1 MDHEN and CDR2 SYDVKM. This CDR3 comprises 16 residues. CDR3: CASSQSGTASNQPQHF. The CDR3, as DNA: TGTGCCAGCAGTCAATCCGGGACAGCAAGCAATCAGCCCCAGCATTTT.

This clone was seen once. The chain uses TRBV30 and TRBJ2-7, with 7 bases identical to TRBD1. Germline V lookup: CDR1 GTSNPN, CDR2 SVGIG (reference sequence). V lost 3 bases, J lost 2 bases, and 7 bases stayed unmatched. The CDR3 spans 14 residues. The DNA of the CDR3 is TGTGCCTGGAGACCGGGACAGAATACCTACGAGCAGTACTTC. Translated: CAWRPGQNTYEQYF.

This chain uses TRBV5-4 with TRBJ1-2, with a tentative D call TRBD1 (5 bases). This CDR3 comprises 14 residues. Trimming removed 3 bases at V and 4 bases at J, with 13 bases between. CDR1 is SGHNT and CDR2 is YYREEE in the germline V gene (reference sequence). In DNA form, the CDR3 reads TGTGCCAGCAGCTGGACTGGACAATCCTATGGCTACACCTTC. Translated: CASSWTGQSYGYTF.

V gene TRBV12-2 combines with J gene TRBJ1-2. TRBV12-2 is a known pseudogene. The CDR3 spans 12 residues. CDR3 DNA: TGTGCAAGTCGCTTAACGGGTGGGGGCTACACCTTC. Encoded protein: CASRLTGGGYTF.

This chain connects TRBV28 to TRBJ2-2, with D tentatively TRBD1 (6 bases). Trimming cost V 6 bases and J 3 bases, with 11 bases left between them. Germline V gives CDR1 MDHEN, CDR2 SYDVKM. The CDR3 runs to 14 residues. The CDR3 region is CASRLGGDTGELFF. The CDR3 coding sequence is TGTGCCAGCAGGTTAGGGGGTGACACCGGGGAGCTGTTTTTT.

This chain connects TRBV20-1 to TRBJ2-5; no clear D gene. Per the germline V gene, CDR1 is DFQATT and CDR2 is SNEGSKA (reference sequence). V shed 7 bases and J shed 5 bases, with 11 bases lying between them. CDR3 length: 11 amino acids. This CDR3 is CSGGPAETQYF. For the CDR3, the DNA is TGCAGTGGAGGCCCAGCGGAGACCCAGTACTTC.